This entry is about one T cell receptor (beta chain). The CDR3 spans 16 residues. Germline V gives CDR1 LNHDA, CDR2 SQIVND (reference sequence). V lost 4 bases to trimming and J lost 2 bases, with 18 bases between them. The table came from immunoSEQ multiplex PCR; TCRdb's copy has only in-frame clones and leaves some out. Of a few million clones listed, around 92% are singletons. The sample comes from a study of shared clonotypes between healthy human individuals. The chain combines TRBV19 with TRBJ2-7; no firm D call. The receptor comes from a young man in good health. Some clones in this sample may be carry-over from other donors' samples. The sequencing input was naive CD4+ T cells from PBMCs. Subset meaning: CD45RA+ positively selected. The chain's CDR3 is CASSRSLGGSPYEQYF. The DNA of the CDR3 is TGTGCCAGTAGTAGGAGTTTGGGCGGATCCCCCTACGAGCAGTACTTC.